One and the same sample provided the 21 T cell receptor beta chains below, sequenced in a study of metastatic and nonmetastatic thyroid tumors. The entire patient cohort was treatment-naive prior to thyroid surgery. MiXCR reprocessed the PCR reads for TCRdb. The sample records about 92,000 clones, about 16% being singletons. Material for sequencing was blood. These receptors all stem from a female donor with papillary thyroid cancer or a benign thyroid nodule (not recorded which). Some clones in this sample may be carry-over from other donors' samples.

This clone has only a few counts. A much larger clone lies a single base off, so this may be a read error. Other DNA sequences of this sample code for an identical CDR3. The chain couples TRBV20-1 to TRBJ2-1; 8 bases line up with TRBD2. From germline, CDR1 is DFQATT and CDR2 SNEGSKA (reference sequence). Trimming at V came to 6 bases and at J to 6 bases, leaving 7 bases not matched to a gene. The CDR3 has 13 residues. The CDR3 DNA reads as TGCAGTGCACTCAGACTAGCGAGCAATGAGCAGTTCTTC. It codes for CSALRLASNEQFF.

In its sample, this clone was seen many times. The rearrangement uses TRBV19 and TRBJ1-5, with D tentatively TRBD1 (6 bases). Trimming removed 2 bases at V and 3 bases at J, with 11 bases between. This CDR3 has 15 residues. Germline V gene data show CDR1 as LNHDA and CDR2 as SQIVND (reference sequence). The CDR3 DNA is TGTGCCAGTAGTATACAGGGGAATGCCAATCAGCCCCAGCATTTT. Its protein product is CASSIQGNANQPQHF.

This rearrangement joins TRBV19 to TRBJ1-1; no clear D. The CDR3 runs to 13 residues. Trimming pared 0 bases from V and 9 bases from J, leaving 11 bases between. Germline V gene sequence: CDR1 LNHDA, CDR2 SQIVND (reference sequence). CDR3 in amino acids: CASSIEQITKAFF. In DNA form, the CDR3 reads TGTGCCAGTAGTATAGAACAGATAACTAAAGCTTTCTTT.

This clone has ten or more counts. V usage is TRBV2 and J usage is TRBJ2-4, with D perhaps given as TRBD1 or TRBD2 (5 bases each). Germline assignment: CDR1 SNHLY and CDR2 FYNNEI. Trimming stripped 4 bases from V and 5 bases from J, with 15 bases between. The CDR3 covers 15 residues. The CDR3 spells CASSGGARDQNIQYF. The CDR3, as DNA: TGTGCCAGCAGTGGAGGGGCCAGGGACCAAAACATTCAGTACTTC.

This clone was observed many times. The chain has TRBV28 and TRBJ1-1; maybe TRBD1 (6 bases). V gave up 6 bases and J gave up 2 bases, with 10 bases separating them. Per the germline V gene, CDR1 is MDHEN and CDR2 is SYDVKM. CDR3 length equals 13 residues. As DNA, the CDR3 is TGTGCCAGCAGCAAGGGGGTAAACACTGAAGCTTTCTTT. This encodes CASSKGVNTEAFF. Based on the CDR3 plus reference TRBV28 and TRBJ1-1, the full variable domain is DVKVTQSSRYLVKRTGEKVFLECVQDMDHENMFWYRQDPGLGLRLIYFSYDVKMKEKGDIPEGYSVSREKKERFSLILESASTNQTSMYLCASSKGVNTEAFFGQGTRLTVV.

For this clone: The missing conserved phenylalanine or tryptophan at the end of this CDR3 makes a read error likely. The chain recombines TRBV10-3 with TRBJ2-7; D unclear. This CDR3 spans 14 amino acids. V was clipped by 6 bases and J by 6 bases, with 18 bases between them. CDR1 and CDR2 from the germline V gene are ENHRY and SYGVKD. The CDR3 reads CAIRDTDNVAEQYS. The CDR3 nucleotides are TGTGCCATCAGGGATACAGACAATGTGGCCGAGCAGTACTCC.

This clone was counted many times. The V and J genes are TRBV27 and TRBJ2-2; 10 nucleotides match TRBD2. The V gene end was trimmed by 6 bases and the J gene end by 7 bases; junction bases not matched to a gene: 5. This CDR3 contains 14 residues. Germline CDR1 reads MNHEY; CDR2 reads SMNVEV (reference sequence). CDR3 coding DNA: TGTGCCAGCAGGACGGAGCGGGGGGGCGGGGAGCTGTTTTTT. Protein: CASRTERGGGELFF.

This clone showed up just a few times. In DNA form, the CDR3 reads TGCGCCAGCAGCCAAGAACAGGGAACAGATACGCAGTATTTT. It is translated as CASSQEQGTDTQYF. The V gene is TRBV4-1, the J gene TRBJ2-3; D possibly corresponds to TRBD1 (6 bases). The CDR3 consists of 14 residues. The germline CDR1 and CDR2 sequences are MGHRA and YSYEKL. Trimming took off 0 bases at V and 3 bases at J, with 7 bases between the two ends.

This clone has at least ten counts. The sample holds other DNA sequences that translate to the same CDR3. The rearrangement joins TRBV7-2 to TRBJ2-3; D is possibly TRBD1 or TRBD2 (5 bases each). Trimming took 6 bases from V and 5 from J, leaving 12 bases between them. CDR1 is SGHTA, CDR2 FQGNSA, per germline. The CDR3 is made up of 13 amino acids. This CDR3 is CASSHGTGDTQYF. CDR3 DNA sequence: TGTGCCAGCAGTCACGGGACGGGAGATACGCAGTATTTT.

This clone was found many times. Other DNA sequences in this sample translate to the same CDR3. The rearrangement uses TRBV5-1 and TRBJ2-5; a possible D gene is TRBD1 (6 bases). V was clipped by 4 bases and J by 1 base, with 8 bases between them. Germline CDR1 reads SGHRS; CDR2 reads YFSETQ. The CDR3 consists of 13 residues. CDR3 sequence (DNA): TGCGCCAGCAGCCGGACAGCCCAAGAGACCCAGTACTTC. Translating it yields CASSRTAQETQYF.

This clone was recorded at least ten times. The chain joins TRBV5-6 to TRBJ1-3, with D possibly matching TRBD1 (6 bases). The germline CDR1 and CDR2 sequences are SGHDT and YYEEEE. This CDR3 has 17 residues. Between the trimmed V and J ends, which lost 2 bases and 0 bases, there was a span of 15 bases. Here the CDR3 DNA reads TGTGCCAGCAGCTTAGACAGGAGGGCCGTCTCTGGAAACACCATATATTTT. Translated: CASSLDRRAVSGNTIYF.

This clone was observed at least ten times. The chain combines TRBV20-1 with TRBJ1-2; 7 nucleotides line up with TRBD1. The J segment lost 6 bases and the V segment lost 6 bases, leaving 10 bases of the junction unmatched. The CDR3 has 13 residues. The germline V gene encodes CDR1 DFQATT and CDR2 SNEGSKA (reference sequence). This CDR3 is CSAVRGQQDGYTF. The CDR3 bases are TGCAGTGCGGTGAGGGGGCAACAGGATGGCTACACCTTC.

V is TRBV6-1 and J is TRBJ2-7, with D possibly matching TRBD1 (6 bases). The ends were cut back, 7 bases at V and 4 bases at J, with 14 bases in the middle. CDR1 MNHNS and CDR2 SASEGT come from the germline V gene. The CDR3 is 13 amino acids. The DNA for the CDR3 is TGTGCCAGCACGGACAGCTGGACGTACGAGCAGTACTTC. It is translated as CASTDSWTYEQYF.

This clone was observed a handful of times. The rearrangement links TRBV15 to TRBJ1-2, with no clear D. This CDR3 has 15 amino acids. Germline CDR1 is LNHNV and CDR2 is YYDKDF (reference sequence). Trimming took 4 bases from V and 4 from J, leaving 16 bases between them. The CDR3 is CATSTAKGLGYGYTF. The CDR3 DNA is TGTGCCACCAGCACGGCCAAGGGTTTAGGCTATGGCTACACCTTC.

On this clone: The junction differs from germline at one of its ends, possibly a read error. The chain employs TRBV6-1 and TRBJ1-1; tentative D call: TRBD1 (6 bases). Germline values: CDR1 MNHNS, CDR2 SASEGT. The CDR3 spans 18 residues. For the CDR3, the DNA is TGTGCCAGCATTGAATATGCCGGGACAACAACGATGAACACTGAAGCTTTCTTT. Amino acids: CASIEYAGTTTMNTEAFF.

This rearrangement joins TRBV13 to TRBJ2-7, with 8 bases lining up with TRBD2. Unmatched junction bases numbered 14, after V lost 5 bases and J lost 2 bases. Germline assignment: CDR1 PRHDT and CDR2 FYEKMQ (reference sequence). The CDR3 runs to 17 residues. The CDR3 is CASSPRSGTRSPYEQYF. Here the CDR3 DNA reads TGTGCCAGCAGCCCCAGGTCCGGGACTAGGAGCCCCTACGAGCAGTACTTC.

This clone showed up many times. Other DNA sequences in the same sample also yield this CDR3. The chain is built from TRBV24-1 and TRBJ2-3; TRBD2 matches 11 bases. J lost 1 base, V lost 4 bases, and 6 bases had no gene match. Germline CDR1 reads KGHDR; CDR2 reads SFDVKD. The CDR3 consists of 17 residues. CDR3 DNA: TGTGCCACCAGTGAGTCTAGCGGGGGGAGCGGCACAGATACGCAGTATTTT. As protein: CATSESSGGSGTDTQYF.

The sample holds many counts of this clone. For the CDR3, the DNA is TGCGCCAGCAGCTTGTTCCGGGACAGGGGTTCGAATGAGCAGTTCTTC. Amino acids: CASSLFRDRGSNEQFF. This chain uses TRBV5-1 with TRBJ2-1, with TRBD1 matching over 10 bases. From germline, CDR1 is SGHRS and CDR2 YFSETQ. Trimming at V came to 1 base and at J to 7 bases, leaving 8 bases not matched to a gene. The CDR3 sequence is 16 residues long.

The sample holds many counts of this clone. The rearrangement uses TRBV27 and TRBJ2-1; TRBD2 matches at 14 bases. Germline V gene sequence: CDR1 MNHEY, CDR2 SMNVEV (reference sequence). The J segment lost 7 bases and the V segment lost 4 bases, leaving 6 bases of the junction unmatched. The CDR3 runs to 16 residues. The CDR3 loop reads CASSYRTSGGRNEQFF. In nucleotides, the CDR3 is TGTGCCAGCAGTTATAGGACTAGCGGGGGGAGAAATGAGCAGTTCTTC.

This clone was seen ten or more times. The same CDR3 also results from other DNA sequences found in this sample. This chain connects TRBV7-9 to TRBJ2-3, with 7 bases fitting TRBD2. Germline V lookup: CDR1 SEHNR, CDR2 FQNEAQ (reference sequence). The CDR3 is 14 amino acids. Unmatched junction bases numbered 7, after V lost 2 bases and J lost 8 bases. DNA of the CDR3: TGTGCCAGCAGCTTATATACTAGCGCTGCTACGCAGTATTTT. Translating it yields CASSLYTSAATQYF.

This clone was seen ten or more times. This chain joins TRBV6-2 or TRBV6-3 and TRBJ2-1; the match to TRBD2 covers 9 bases. The CDR3 is 16 residues long. Germline assignment: CDR1 MNHEY and CDR2 SVGEGT. Trimming cost V 2 bases and J 10 bases; bases outside gene matches: 12. CDR3 coding DNA: TGTGCCAGCAGTTACCGCGCGGGGGGGGGGAGTCTCGAGCAGTTCTTC. The encoded protein is CASSYRAGGGSLEQFF.